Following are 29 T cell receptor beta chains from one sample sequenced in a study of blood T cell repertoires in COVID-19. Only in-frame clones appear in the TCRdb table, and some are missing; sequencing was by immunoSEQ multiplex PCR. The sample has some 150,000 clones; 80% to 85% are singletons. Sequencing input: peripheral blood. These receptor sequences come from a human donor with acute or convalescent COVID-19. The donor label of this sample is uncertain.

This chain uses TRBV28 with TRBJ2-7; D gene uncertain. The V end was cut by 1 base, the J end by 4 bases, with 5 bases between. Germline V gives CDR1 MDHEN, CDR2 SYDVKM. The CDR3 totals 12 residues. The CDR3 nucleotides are TGTGCCAGCAGTTTATTGCAGTACGAGCAGTACTTC. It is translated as CASSLLQYEQYF. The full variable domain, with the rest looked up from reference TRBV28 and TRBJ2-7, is DVKVTQSSRYLVKRTGEKVFLECVQDMDHENMFWYRQDPGLGLRLIYFSYDVKMKEKGDIPEGYSVSREKKERFSLILESASTNQTSMYLCASSLLQYEQYFGPGTRLTVT.

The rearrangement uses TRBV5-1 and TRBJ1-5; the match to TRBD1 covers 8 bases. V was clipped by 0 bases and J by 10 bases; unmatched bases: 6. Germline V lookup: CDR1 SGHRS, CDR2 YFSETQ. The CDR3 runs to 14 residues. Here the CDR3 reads CASSLETGEGPQHF. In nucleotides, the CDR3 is TGCGCCAGCAGCTTGGAGACAGGGGAGGGCCCCCAGCATTTT.

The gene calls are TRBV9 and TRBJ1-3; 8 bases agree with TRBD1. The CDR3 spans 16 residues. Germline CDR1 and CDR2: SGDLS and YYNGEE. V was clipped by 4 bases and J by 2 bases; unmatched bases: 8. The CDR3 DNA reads TGTGCCAGCAGCACCTCGGACAGGGAAGCTGGAAACACCATATATTTT. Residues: CASSTSDREAGNTIYF. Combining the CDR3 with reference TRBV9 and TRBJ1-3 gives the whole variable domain DSGVTQTPKHLITATGQRVTLRCSPRSGDLSVYWYQQSLDQGLQFLIQYYNGEERAKGNILERFSAQQFPDLHSELNLSSLELGDSALYFCASSTSDREAGNTIYFGEGSWLTVV.

This CDR3 is CASRERVLNTEAFF. CDR3 in DNA: TGTGCCAGCAGGGAGCGGGTTCTGAACACTGAAGCTTTCTTT. The V gene is TRBV6-6, the J gene TRBJ1-1; D is uncertain. Germline V gene sequence: CDR1 MNHNY, CDR2 SVGAGI (reference sequence). This CDR3 has 14 residues. Trimming cost V 6 bases and J 0 bases, with 11 bases left between them.

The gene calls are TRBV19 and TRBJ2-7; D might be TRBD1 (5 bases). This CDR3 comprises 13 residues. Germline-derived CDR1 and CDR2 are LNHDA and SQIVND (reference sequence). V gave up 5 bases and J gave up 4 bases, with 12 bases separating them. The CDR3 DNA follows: TGTGCCAGTAGTCCCCAGAAGGGGTACGAGCAGTACTTC. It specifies CASSPQKGYEQYF.

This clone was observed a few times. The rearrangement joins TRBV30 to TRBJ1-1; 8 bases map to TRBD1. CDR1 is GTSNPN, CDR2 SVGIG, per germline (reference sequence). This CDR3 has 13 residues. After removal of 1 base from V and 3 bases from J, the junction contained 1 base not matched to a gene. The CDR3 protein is CAWSDRGYTEAFF. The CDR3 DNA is TGTGCCTGGAGTGACAGGGGGTACACTGAAGCTTTCTTT.

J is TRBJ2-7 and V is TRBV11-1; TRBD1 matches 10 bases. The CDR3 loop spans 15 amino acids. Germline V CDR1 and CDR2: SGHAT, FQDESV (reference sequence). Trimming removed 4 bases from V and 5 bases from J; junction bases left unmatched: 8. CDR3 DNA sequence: TGTGCCAGCAGCTCCGGGACAGGGGTTCTCCACGAGCAGTACTTC. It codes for CASSSGTGVLHEQYF.

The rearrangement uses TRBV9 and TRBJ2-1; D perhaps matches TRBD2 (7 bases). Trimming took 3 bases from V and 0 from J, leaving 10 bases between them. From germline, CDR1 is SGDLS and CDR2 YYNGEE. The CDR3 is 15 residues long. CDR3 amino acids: CASSEGGSSYNEQFF. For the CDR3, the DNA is TGTGCCAGCAGCGAGGGGGGGAGCTCCTACAATGAGCAGTTCTTC.

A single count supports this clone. CDR3 coding DNA: TGTGCCAGCAGCTTTGTTGGGGACAGGGAGGCAGATACGCAGTATTTT. It specifies CASSFVGDREADTQYF. V gene TRBV28 combines with J gene TRBJ2-3, with 9 bases matching TRBD1. The CDR3 extends over 16 amino acids. V lost 6 bases to trimming and J lost 4 bases; unmatched junction nucleotides: 11. Germline assignment: CDR1 MDHEN and CDR2 SYDVKM.

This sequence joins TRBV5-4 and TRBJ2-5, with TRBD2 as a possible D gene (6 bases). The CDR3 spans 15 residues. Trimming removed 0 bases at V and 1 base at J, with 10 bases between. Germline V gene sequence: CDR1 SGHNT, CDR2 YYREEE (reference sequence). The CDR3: CASSLGRGTQETQYF. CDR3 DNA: TGTGCCAGCAGCTTGGGCCGGGGGACCCAAGAGACCCAGTACTTC.

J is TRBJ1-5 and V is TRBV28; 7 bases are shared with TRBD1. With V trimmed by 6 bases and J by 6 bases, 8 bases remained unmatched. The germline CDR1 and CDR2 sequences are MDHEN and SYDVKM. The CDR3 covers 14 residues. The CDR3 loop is CASSTDRVGQPQHF. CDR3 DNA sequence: TGTGCCAGCAGCACAGACAGGGTCGGTCAGCCCCAGCATTTT.

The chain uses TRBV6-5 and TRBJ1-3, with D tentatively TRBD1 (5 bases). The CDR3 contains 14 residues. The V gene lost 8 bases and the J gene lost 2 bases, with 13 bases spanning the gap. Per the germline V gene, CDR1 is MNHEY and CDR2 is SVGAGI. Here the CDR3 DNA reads TGTGCCAGCGAAAGCGGGGGGACTGGAAACACCATATATTTT. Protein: CASESGGTGNTIYF.

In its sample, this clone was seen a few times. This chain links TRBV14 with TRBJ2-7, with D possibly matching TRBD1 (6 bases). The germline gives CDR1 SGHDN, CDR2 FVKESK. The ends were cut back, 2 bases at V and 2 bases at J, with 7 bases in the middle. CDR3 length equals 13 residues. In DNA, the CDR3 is TGTGCCAGCAGCCAAAGGGGGACCTACGAGCAGTACTTC. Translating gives CASSQRGTYEQYF.

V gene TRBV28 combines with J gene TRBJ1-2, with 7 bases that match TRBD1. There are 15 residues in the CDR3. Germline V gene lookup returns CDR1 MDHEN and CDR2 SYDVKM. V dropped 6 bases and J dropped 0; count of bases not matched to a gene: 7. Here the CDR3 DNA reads TGTGCCAGCAGCCCGGACAGGACTCCTAACTATGGCTACACCTTC. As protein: CASSPDRTPNYGYTF.

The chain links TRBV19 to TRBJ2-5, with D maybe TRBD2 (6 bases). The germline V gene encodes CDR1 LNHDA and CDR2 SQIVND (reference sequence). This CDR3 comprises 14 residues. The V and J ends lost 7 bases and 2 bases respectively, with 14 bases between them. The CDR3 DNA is TGTGCCAGTAACCAGCGAGGGACTCAAGAGACCCAGTACTTC. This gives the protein CASNQRGTQETQYF.

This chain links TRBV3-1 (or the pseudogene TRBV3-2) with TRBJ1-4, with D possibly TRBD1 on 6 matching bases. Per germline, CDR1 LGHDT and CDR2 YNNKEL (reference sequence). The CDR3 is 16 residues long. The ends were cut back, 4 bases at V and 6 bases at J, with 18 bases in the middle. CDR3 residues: CASSPPDRPGYEKLFF. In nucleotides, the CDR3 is TGTGCCAGCAGCCCCCCCGACAGGCCAGGTTATGAAAAACTGTTTTTT.

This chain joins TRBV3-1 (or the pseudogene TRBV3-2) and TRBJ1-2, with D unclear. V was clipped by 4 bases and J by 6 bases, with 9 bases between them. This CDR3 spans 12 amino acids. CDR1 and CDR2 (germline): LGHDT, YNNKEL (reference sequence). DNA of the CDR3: TGTGCCAGCAGCCTTACAGCAGATGGCTACACCTTC. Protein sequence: CASSLTADGYTF.

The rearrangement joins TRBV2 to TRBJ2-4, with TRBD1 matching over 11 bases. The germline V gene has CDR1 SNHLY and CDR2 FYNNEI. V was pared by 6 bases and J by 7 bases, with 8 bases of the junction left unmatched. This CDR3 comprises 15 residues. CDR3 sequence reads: CASRPGQGVWNIQYF. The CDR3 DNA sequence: TGTGCCAGCAGACCGGGACAGGGGGTCTGGAACATTCAGTACTTC.

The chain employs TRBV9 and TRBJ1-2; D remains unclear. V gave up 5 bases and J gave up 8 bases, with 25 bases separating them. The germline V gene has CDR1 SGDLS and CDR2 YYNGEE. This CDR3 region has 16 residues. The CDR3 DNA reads TGTGCCAGCAGGTCACGCGTAGGGAGAACTATGGGGGGCTACACCTTC. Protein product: CASRSRVGRTMGGYTF.

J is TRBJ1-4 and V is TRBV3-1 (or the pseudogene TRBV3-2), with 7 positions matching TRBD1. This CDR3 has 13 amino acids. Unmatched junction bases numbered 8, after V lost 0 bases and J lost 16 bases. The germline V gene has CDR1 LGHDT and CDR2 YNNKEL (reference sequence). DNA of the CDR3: TGTGCCAGCAGCCAAGATCGGGGACAGCGGCCGTTTTTT. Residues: CASSQDRGQRPFF.

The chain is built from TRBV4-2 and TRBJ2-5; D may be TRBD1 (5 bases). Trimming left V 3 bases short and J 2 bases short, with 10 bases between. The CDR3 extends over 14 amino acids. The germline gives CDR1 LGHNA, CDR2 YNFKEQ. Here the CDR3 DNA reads TGTGCCAGCAGCCACTCCAGGGTACAAGAGACCCAGTACTTC. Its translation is CASSHSRVQETQYF.

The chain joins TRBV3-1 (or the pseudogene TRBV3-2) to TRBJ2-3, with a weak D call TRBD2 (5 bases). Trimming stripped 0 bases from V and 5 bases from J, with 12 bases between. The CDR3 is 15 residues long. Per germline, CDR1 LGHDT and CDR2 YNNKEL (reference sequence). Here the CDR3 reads CASSQDGGFGDTQYF. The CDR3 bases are TGTGCCAGCAGCCAAGATGGAGGTTTCGGAGATACGCAGTATTTT.

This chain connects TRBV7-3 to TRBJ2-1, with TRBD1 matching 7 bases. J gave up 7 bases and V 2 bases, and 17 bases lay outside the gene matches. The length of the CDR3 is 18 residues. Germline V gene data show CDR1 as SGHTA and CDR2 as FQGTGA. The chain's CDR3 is CASSLRPPPAIRGNEQFF. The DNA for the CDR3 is TGTGCCAGCAGCTTACGGCCTCCACCCGCTATCAGGGGGAATGAGCAGTTCTTC.

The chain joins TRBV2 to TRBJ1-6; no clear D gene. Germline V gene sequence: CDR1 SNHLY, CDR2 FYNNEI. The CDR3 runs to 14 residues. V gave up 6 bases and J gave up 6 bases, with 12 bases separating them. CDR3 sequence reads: CASRAGPLNSPLHF. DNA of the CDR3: TGTGCCAGCAGGGCGGGCCCCCTTAATTCACCCCTCCACTTT.

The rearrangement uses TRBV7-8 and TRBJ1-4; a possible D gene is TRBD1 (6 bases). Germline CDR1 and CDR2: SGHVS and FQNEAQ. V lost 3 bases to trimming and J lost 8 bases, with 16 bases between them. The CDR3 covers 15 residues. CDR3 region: CASSFFGTRQEKLFF. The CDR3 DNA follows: TGTGCCAGCAGCTTCTTCGGGACAAGGCAAGAAAAACTGTTTTTT.

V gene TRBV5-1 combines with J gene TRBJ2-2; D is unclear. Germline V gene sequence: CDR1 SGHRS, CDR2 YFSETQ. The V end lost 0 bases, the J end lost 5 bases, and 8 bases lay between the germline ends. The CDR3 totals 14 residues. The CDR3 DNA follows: TGCGCCAGCAGCTTGGATTATCTTACCGGGGAGCTGTTTTTT. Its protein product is CASSLDYLTGELFF.

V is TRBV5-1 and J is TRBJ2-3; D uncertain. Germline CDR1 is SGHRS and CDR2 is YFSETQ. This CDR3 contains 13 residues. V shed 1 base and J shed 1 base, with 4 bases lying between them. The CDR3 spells CASSLQGTDTQYF. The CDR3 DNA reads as TGCGCCAGCAGCTTGCAGGGCACAGATACGCAGTATTTT. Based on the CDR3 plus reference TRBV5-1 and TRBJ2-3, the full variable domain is KAGVTQTPRYLIKTRGQQVTLSCSPISGHRSVSWYQQTPGQGLQFLFEYFSETQRNKGNFPGRFSGRQFSNSRSEMNVSTLELGDSALYLCASSLQGTDTQYFGPGTRLTVL.

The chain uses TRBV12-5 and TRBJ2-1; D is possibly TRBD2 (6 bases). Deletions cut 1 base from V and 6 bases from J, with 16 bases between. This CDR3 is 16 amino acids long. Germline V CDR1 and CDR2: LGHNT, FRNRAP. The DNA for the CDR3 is TGTGCTAGTGGTTTGGGGCCCATTGGAGGGGCCAATGAGCAGTTCTTC. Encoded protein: CASGLGPIGGANEQFF.

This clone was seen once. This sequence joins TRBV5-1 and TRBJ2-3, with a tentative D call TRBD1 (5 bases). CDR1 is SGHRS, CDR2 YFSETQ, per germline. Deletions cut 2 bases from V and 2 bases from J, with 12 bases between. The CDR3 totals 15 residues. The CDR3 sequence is CASSFAGQTTDTQYF. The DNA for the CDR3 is TGCGCCAGCAGCTTTGCTGGACAAACCACAGATACGCAGTATTTT.